Following are 13 T cell receptor beta chains from one sample sequenced in a study of CD8 T cells in ankylosing spondylitis. Regarding the study as a whole: Blood from ankylosing spondylitis patients appeared to carry a characteristic eight-variant TCR beta motif.

TCRdb redid the calling of the 5' RACE reads with MiXCR, one entry per CDR3 protein. The data show approximately 400,000 distinct CDR3 sequences, over 15% seen once. Their antigens remain unidentified. The specimen was blood, either unsorted or a sorted T cell fraction (not recorded which). The receptors come from a male donor with ankylosing spondylitis.

This clonotype was seen at least ten times. V and J are TRBV12-3 or TRBV12-4 and TRBJ2-7; perhaps TRBD2 as D (5 bases). V was shortened by 2 bases and J by 7 bases, with 24 bases between the two germline ends. CDR3 length equals 17 residues. The CDR3 loop is CASSLWRSIGPSGEQYF. The CDR3 DNA is TGTGCCAGCAGTTTATGGAGGTCCATCGGCCCCTCGGGGGAGCAGTACTTC.

This clonotype was recorded a few times. The genes are TRBV5-1 and TRBJ2-5; D call uncertain. Per germline, CDR1 SGHRS and CDR2 YFSETQ. Trimming took off 3 bases at V and 5 bases at J, with 11 bases between the two ends. The CDR3 loop spans 13 amino acids. The CDR3 bases are TGCGCCAGCAGCTCGCCGCCAGCGGAGACCCAGTACTTC. It translates to CASSSPPAETQYF.

This clonotype has only a few counts. This CDR3 is CGPPLNEQFF. The CDR3 DNA follows: TGCGGGCCGCCGCTCAATGAGCAGTTCTTC. The V gene is TRBV20-1, the J gene TRBJ2-1; no firm D call. Germline V gene data show CDR1 as DFQATT and CDR2 as SNEGSKA (reference sequence). CDR3 length equals 10 residues.

This clonotype was counted only a few times. The V and J genes are TRBV3-1 and TRBJ2-7; D uncertain. CDR3 length equals 13 residues. Trimming left V 2 bases short and J 3 bases short, with 8 bases between. Germline values: CDR1 LGHDT, CDR2 YNNKEL (reference sequence). Here the CDR3 reads CASSQTGHYEQYF. Written as DNA, the CDR3 is TGTGCCAGCAGCCAAACGGGCCACTACGAGCAGTACTTC.

The CDR3 DNA sequence: TGCAGTGCTCACAAGACAGGGAGACAAGAGACCCAGTACTTC. Its translation: CSAHKTGRQETQYF. V is TRBV20-1 and J is TRBJ2-5, with 7 bases identical to TRBD1. The CDR3 runs 14 residues. V dropped 5 bases and J dropped 2; count of bases not matched to a gene: 8. Germline loops: CDR1 DFQATT, CDR2 SNEGSKA (reference sequence).

This clonotype was counted ten times or more. The chain joins TRBV12-3 or TRBV12-4 to TRBJ2-5; the match to TRBD2 covers 9 bases. Losses at the gene ends were 4 bases for V and 4 bases for J; bases not matched to a gene: 10. The CDR3 has 16 residues. The CDR3 sequence is CASSSLAGVTGETQYF. CDR3 DNA: TGTGCCAGCAGTTCCTTAGCGGGGGTTACGGGAGAGACCCAGTACTTC.

This clonotype was detected many times. The V call is TRBV5-1, the J call TRBJ1-6, with 12 bases fitting TRBD1. J gave up 7 bases and V 2 bases, and 4 bases lay outside the gene matches. There are 16 residues in the CDR3. Germline loops: CDR1 SGHRS, CDR2 YFSETQ. The CDR3 DNA reads as TGCGCCAGCAGCTTTGGGGGACAGGGGGCCAATTCACCCCTCCACTTT. Amino acid sequence: CASSFGGQGANSPLHF.

This chain joins TRBV12-3 or TRBV12-4 and TRBJ1-2; D not resolved. The CDR3 covers 14 residues. Deletions cut 4 bases from V and 3 bases from J, with 12 bases between. The CDR3 is CASSSAGRDYGYTF. CDR3 nucleotides: TGTGCCAGCAGTTCAGCCGGGAGGGACTATGGCTACACCTTC.

This clonotype occurred a few times. The V and J genes are TRBV3-1 and TRBJ1-2; D not certain. The ends were cut back, 0 bases at V and 8 bases at J, with 13 bases in the middle. Germline CDR1 reads LGHDT; CDR2 reads YNNKEL (reference sequence). The CDR3 loop spans 14 amino acids. DNA for the CDR3: TGTGCCAGCAGCCAAGAAGGAGCCCGGCTAGGCTACACCTTC. Translation gives CASSQEGARLGYTF. Using reference TRBV3-1 and TRBJ1-2 for the parts outside the CDR3, the full variable domain is DTAVSQTPKYLVTQMGNDKSIKCEQNLGHDTMYWYKQDSKKFLKIMFSYNNKELIINETVPNRFSPKSPDKAHLNLHINSLELGDSAVYFCASSQEGARLGYTFGSGTRLTVV.

This chain connects TRBV20-1 to TRBJ1-5; tentative D call: TRBD1 (5 bases). CDR1 and CDR2 (germline): DFQATT, SNEGSKA (reference sequence). This CDR3 has 14 residues. Trimming cost V 5 bases and J 5 bases, with 16 bases left between them. Here the CDR3 reads CSAGVQGTYQPQHF. CDR3 sequence (DNA): TGCAGTGCTGGCGTGCAGGGAACTTATCAGCCCCAGCATTTT.

This clonotype was found a few times. This chain uses TRBV5-1 with TRBJ2-3; D is unclear. The germline V gene encodes CDR1 SGHRS and CDR2 YFSETQ. The V end lost 1 base, the J end lost 6 bases, and 6 bases lay between the germline ends. The CDR3 spans 12 residues. This CDR3 reads CASSLSVDTQYF. The CDR3, as DNA: TGCGCCAGCAGCTTGTCGGTTGATACGCAGTATTTT. The full variable domain, its missing parts supplied by reference TRBV5-1 and TRBJ2-3, is KAGVTQTPRYLIKTRGQQVTLSCSPISGHRSVSWYQQTPGQGLQFLFEYFSETQRNKGNFPGRFSGRQFSNSRSEMNVSTLELGDSALYLCASSLSVDTQYFGPGTRLTVL.

This clonotype was detected a few times. The rearrangement uses TRBV20-1 and TRBJ1-1; no reliable D call. The length of the CDR3 is 12 residues. CDR1 is DFQATT and CDR2 is SNEGSKA in the germline V gene (reference sequence). Trimming shortened V by 6 bases and J by 9 bases, and 17 bases separated the two germline ends. CDR3 amino acids: CSAARLERKAFF. In nucleotides, the CDR3 is TGCAGTGCCGCACGTCTGGAAAGGAAAGCTTTCTTT.

This clonotype was observed a handful of times. The chain couples TRBV11-2 to TRBJ2-5; the match to TRBD2 covers 10 bases. The CDR3 spans 17 residues. V shed 5 bases and J 1 base; nucleotides not matched to a gene: 10. Germline values: CDR1 SGHAT, CDR2 FQNNGV. CDR3 sequence reads: CASSIKGGLAVQETQYF. DNA for the CDR3: TGTGCCAGCAGCATCAAAGGCGGACTAGCGGTCCAAGAGACCCAGTACTTC.